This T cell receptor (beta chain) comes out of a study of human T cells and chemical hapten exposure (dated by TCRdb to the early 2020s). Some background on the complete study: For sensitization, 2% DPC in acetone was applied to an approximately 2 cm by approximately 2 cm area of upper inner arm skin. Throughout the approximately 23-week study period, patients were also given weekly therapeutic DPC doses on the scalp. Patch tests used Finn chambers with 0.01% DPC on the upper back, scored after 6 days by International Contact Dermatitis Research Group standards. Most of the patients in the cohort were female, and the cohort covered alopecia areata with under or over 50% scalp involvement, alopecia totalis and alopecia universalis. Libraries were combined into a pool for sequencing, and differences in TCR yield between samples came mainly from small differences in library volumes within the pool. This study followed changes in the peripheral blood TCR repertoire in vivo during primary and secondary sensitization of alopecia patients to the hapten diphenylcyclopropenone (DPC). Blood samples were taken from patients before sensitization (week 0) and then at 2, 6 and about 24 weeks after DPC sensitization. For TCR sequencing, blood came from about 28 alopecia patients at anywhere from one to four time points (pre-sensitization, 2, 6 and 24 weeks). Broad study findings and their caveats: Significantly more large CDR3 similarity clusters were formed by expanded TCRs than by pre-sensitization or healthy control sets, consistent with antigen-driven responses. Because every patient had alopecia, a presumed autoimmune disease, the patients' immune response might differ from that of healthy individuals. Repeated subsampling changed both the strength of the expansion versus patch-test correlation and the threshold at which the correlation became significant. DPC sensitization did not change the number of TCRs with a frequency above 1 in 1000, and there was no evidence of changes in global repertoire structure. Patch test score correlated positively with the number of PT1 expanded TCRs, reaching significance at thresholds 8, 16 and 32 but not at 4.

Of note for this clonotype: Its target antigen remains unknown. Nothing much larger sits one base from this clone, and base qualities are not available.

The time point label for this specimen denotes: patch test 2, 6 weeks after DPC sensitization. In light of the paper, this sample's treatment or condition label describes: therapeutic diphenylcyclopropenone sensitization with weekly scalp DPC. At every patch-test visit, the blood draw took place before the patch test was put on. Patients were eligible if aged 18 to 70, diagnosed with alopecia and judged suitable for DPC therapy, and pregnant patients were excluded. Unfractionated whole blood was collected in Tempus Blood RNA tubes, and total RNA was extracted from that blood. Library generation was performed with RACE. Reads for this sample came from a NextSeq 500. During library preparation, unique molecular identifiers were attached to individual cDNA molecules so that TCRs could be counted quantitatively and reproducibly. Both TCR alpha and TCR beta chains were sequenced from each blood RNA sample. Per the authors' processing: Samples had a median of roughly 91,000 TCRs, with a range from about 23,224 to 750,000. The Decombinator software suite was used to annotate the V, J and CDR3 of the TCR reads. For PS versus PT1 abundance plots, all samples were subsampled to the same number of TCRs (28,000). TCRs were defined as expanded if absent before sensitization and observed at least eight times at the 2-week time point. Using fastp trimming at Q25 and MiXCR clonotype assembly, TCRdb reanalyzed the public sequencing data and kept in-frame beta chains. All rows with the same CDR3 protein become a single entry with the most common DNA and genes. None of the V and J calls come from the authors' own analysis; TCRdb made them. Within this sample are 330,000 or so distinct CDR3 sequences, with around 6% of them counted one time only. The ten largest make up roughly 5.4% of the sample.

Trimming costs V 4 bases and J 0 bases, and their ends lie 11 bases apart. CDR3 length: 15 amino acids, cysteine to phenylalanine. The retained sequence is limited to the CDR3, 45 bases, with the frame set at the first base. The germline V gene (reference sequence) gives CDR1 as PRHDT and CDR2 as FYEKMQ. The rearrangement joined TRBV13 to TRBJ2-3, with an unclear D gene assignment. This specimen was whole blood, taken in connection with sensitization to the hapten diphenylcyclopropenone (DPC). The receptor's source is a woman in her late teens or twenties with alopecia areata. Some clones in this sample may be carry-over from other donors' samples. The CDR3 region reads CASSSRVSSTDTQYF. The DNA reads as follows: TGTGCCAGCAGCTCCCGCGTCTCTAGCACAGATACGCAGTATTTT. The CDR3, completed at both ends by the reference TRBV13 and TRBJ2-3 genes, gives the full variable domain AAGVIQSPRHLIKEKRETATLKCYPIPRHDTVYWYQQGPGQDPQFLISFYEKMQSDKGSIPDRFSAQQFSDYHSELNMSSLELGDSALYFCASSSRVSSTDTQYFGPGTRLTVL.